This T cell receptor beta chain was profiled in a study of blood T cell repertoires in COVID-19. On the study more broadly: Acute and convalescent COVID-19 specimens originated in the United States, Italy and Spain. PBMCs, B-cell-depleted T cells, or T cells provided the cDNA or gDNA that made up the material.

This CDR3 is built from 17 residues. V lost 6 bases and J lost 1, with 20 bases in between. Original methodology: By means of reference gene primer amplification, nucleated cell counts were estimated. Here immunoSEQ multiplex PCR was the method, and the copy in TCRdb shows in-frame clones only, minus some. The V and J calls and clone size are taken from that table; D and trimming were inferred from the DNA. The sample lists 400,000 to 500,000 clones; 86% were seen once. The sequencing sample was made of peripheral blood. This clonotype originated in a woman aged 25 to 39 with active or convalescent COVID-19. The chain combines TRBV23-1 with TRBJ2-3, with D unclear. TRBV23-1 is designated an ORF whose function remains uncertain. The CDR3 region is CASRLDSTEWGTDTQYF. DNA of the CDR3: TGCGCCAGCAGATTAGATTCTACGGAGTGGGGCACAGATACGCAGTATTTT.